This record looks at one T cell receptor beta chain sequence and its context. Its antigen is not identified. The germline V gene has CDR1 MNHEY and CDR2 SMNVEV (reference sequence). The V segment lost 4 bases and the J segment 3 bases; nucleotides outside the gene matches: 3. CDR3 size: 15 residues. The sample is drawn from a study of identifying expanded T cells in peripheral blood. Overall study results and limits: Differentially abundant clones: roughly 1.2 between replicates, about 17 at about 13 days, less than 20 at four. Clone count variance between approximately 2-week samples rose with total template count.

No infections or other immune events were documented during collection. Repertoires were generated with immunoSEQ multiplex PCR, while TCRdb's copy carries only in-frame clones and drops some. The sample lists 80,000 to 95,000 clones, more than 70% occurring once. The source of this sequence is a person between 18 and 70 years old in good health. The source material was blood. V and J are TRBV27 and TRBJ1-3, with 10 bases lining up with TRBD1. The CDR3 sequence: CASSSDRGGGNTIYF. CDR3 bases: TGTGCCAGCAGTTCGGACAGGGGGGGTGGAAACACCATATATTTT.